The 22 T cell receptor beta chains reported below all come from one sample, sequenced in a study of blood T cell repertoires in COVID-19. Using immunoSEQ multiplex PCR, the repertoire was profiled, and TCRdb retains in-frame clones only, with some absent. The sample includes fewer than 350,000 clones, about nine tenths seen only once; the top ten take over 2%. The source material was PBMCs or T cells enriched from blood (not recorded which). Source of these receptors: a woman aged 40 to 49 with acute COVID-19.

This clone has just a few counts. The V call is TRBV28, the J call TRBJ1-2; 9 bases are a match to TRBD1. The junction had 13 bases not matched to a gene; V was cut back by 8 bases and J by 3 bases. CDR3 length: 16 amino acids. Germline CDR1 is MDHEN and CDR2 is SYDVKM. Here the CDR3 DNA reads TGTGCCAGCTTCGGGGACAGGGTAACGTTGGACTATGGCTACACCTTC. Protein product: CASFGDRVTLDYGYTF.

In its sample, this clone was seen a few times. This sequence joins TRBV29-1 and TRBJ2-7; TRBD1 might be the D (5 bases). The germline V gene encodes CDR1 SQVTM and CDR2 ANQGSEA. The CDR3 has 13 amino acids. V lost 5 bases and J lost 1, with 12 bases in between. This CDR3 is CSVRARESYEQYF. The CDR3, as DNA: TGCAGCGTTCGAGCCAGGGAATCCTACGAGCAGTACTTC.

A single count supports this clone. Within the sample, other DNA sequences also encode this same CDR3. V gene TRBV14 combines with J gene TRBJ2-1; 16 nucleotides line up with TRBD2. The CDR3 sequence is 16 residues long. Germline CDR1 and CDR2: SGHDN and FVKESK. The ends lost 0 bases at V and 10 bases at J; junction bases unmatched: 3. CDR3 residues: CASSQDKGLAGGEQFF. The CDR3 DNA is TGTGCCAGCAGCCAAGATAAGGGACTAGCGGGAGGGGAGCAGTTCTTC.

The chain is built from TRBV5-1 and TRBJ1-4, with D perhaps matching TRBD1 (6 bases). The CDR3 has 13 residues. Germline CDR1 and CDR2: SGHRS and YFSETQ. Deletions cut 3 bases from V and 12 bases from J, with 15 bases between. As DNA, the CDR3 is TGCGCCAGCAGCTCTACATTGGACAGCCAACTGTTTTTT. Its translation: CASSSTLDSQLFF.

The CDR3 sequence is CASRRTGTSGNTIYF. For the CDR3, the DNA is TGTGCCAGCAGAAGGACAGGGACCTCTGGAAACACCATATATTTT. The V call is TRBV6-5, the J call TRBJ1-3, with 8 bases that match TRBD1. In germline, CDR1 is MNHEY, CDR2 SVGAGI. The CDR3 runs to 15 residues. V shed 6 bases, J shed 0 bases, and the junction held 4 bases outside the gene matches.

The chain employs TRBV13 and TRBJ2-5, with D tentatively TRBD1 (6 bases). The V and J ends lost 3 bases and 4 bases respectively, with 18 bases between them. The CDR3 is 16 residues long. Germline CDR1 is PRHDT and CDR2 is FYEKMQ (reference sequence). This CDR3 is CASSFYRPGQRETQYF. Written as DNA, the CDR3 is TGTGCCAGCAGCTTCTACCGACCGGGACAACGAGAGACCCAGTACTTC.

The CDR3 DNA sequence: TGTGCCAGCAGCTCACAAGGGATAGGGACAGGCAATCAGCCCCAGCATTTT. This gives the protein CASSSQGIGTGNQPQHF. The chain carries TRBV28 and TRBJ1-5; the match to TRBD1 covers 7 bases. V lost 6 bases, J lost 2 bases, and 13 bases stayed unmatched. Germline V gene lookup returns CDR1 MDHEN and CDR2 SYDVKM. CDR3 length equals 17 residues.

The chain is built from TRBV2 and TRBJ2-7, with TRBD1 matching 9 bases. The CDR3 extends over 12 amino acids. Germline V gene data show CDR1 as SNHLY and CDR2 as FYNNEI. After removal of 10 bases from V and 5 bases from J, the junction contained 6 bases not matched to a gene. The DNA of the CDR3 is TGTGCCACATTGGACAGGGGCCACGAGCAGTACTTC. Encoded protein: CATLDRGHEQYF.

The rearrangement uses TRBV7-8 and TRBJ2-5, with D unresolved. This CDR3 is 15 amino acids long. V dropped 1 base and J dropped 5 bases, with 14 bases sitting between them. Germline loops: CDR1 SGHVS, CDR2 FQNEAQ. DNA of the CDR3: TGTGCCAGCAGCTTAGATTCGTTGATTCGGGAGACCCAGTACTTC. Its protein product is CASSLDSLIRETQYF.

The chain is built from TRBV11-3 and TRBJ1-5; D uncertain. Germline V gene lookup returns CDR1 SGHNT and CDR2 YENEEA. V was shortened by 0 bases and J by 6 bases, with 18 bases between the two germline ends. CDR3 length: 17 residues. The CDR3 nucleotides are TGTGCCAGCAGCTTAGATCACGAGGCCCCTTATTCTCAGCCCCAGCATTTT. This sequence encodes CASSLDHEAPYSQPQHF.

V usage is TRBV25-1 and J usage is TRBJ2-5; D is possibly TRBD1 (5 bases). Deletions cut 6 bases from V and 6 bases from J, with 17 bases between. Looked up from germline, CDR1 is MGHDK and CDR2 is SYGVNS. CDR3 length: 14 residues. This CDR3 reads CASSGGAGKQTQYF. The CDR3 nucleotides are TGTGCCAGCAGCGGTGGGGCAGGGAAGCAGACCCAGTACTTC.

This clone was seen only a few times. The chain combines TRBV7-2 with TRBJ1-5, with 7 bases identical to TRBD1. Germline CDR1 reads SGHTA; CDR2 reads FQGNSA. The CDR3 has 13 amino acids. J gave up 8 bases and V 1 base, and 2 bases lay outside the gene matches. The CDR3 spells CASSLDRGKPQHF. Written as DNA, the CDR3 is TGTGCCAGCAGCTTAGACAGGGGTAAGCCCCAGCATTTT.

The V call is TRBV5-1, the J call TRBJ2-1; 8 positions agree with TRBD2. The CDR3 consists of 16 residues. V gave up 0 bases and J gave up 8 bases; unmatched junction bases: 10. Germline-derived CDR1 and CDR2 are SGHRS and YFSETQ. CDR3 sequence reads: CASSLAGGGPGYEQFF. The CDR3 DNA is TGCGCCAGCAGCTTGGCCGGGGGGGGCCCGGGCTATGAGCAGTTCTTC.

This sequence joins TRBV2 and TRBJ1-5; 10 bases fit TRBD1. With 6 bases clipped from V and 4 bases from J, the junction kept 6 bases outside the gene matches. CDR3 length: 15 residues. CDR1 and CDR2 from the germline V gene are SNHLY and FYNNEI. CDR3 DNA sequence: TGTGCCAGCAGGCCGGGACAGGGGCGGAATCAGCCCCAGCATTTT. This translates into CASRPGQGRNQPQHF.

The V and J genes are TRBV7-8 and TRBJ1-4; 7 bases map to TRBD1. The germline V gene encodes CDR1 SGHVS and CDR2 FQNEAQ. This CDR3 spans 14 amino acids. The J segment lost 3 bases and the V segment lost 5 bases, leaving 3 bases of the junction unmatched. Written as DNA, the CDR3 is TGTGCCAGCAGCCTGGGACAGCCTAATGAAAAACTGTTTTTT. This translates into CASSLGQPNEKLFF.

The rearrangement uses TRBV7-3 and TRBJ2-6, with TRBD1 as a possible D gene (7 bases). The CDR3 has 18 residues. Per germline, CDR1 SGHTA and CDR2 FQGTGA. With 5 bases removed from V and 0 bases from J, the gap between germline ends came to 17 bases. The CDR3 DNA is TGTGCCAGCAGCCCGTGGCGGGACAGCATCTCTGGGGCCAACGTCCTGACTTTC. It encodes CASSPWRDSISGANVLTF.

The chain is built from TRBV30 and TRBJ2-2; TRBD1 aligns across 7 bases. This CDR3 comprises 14 residues. Losses at the gene ends were 8 bases for V and 6 bases for J; bases not matched to a gene: 12. Per germline, CDR1 GTSNPN and CDR2 SVGIG (reference sequence). The CDR3 bases are TGTGCCAGTCGTGAGGGGGCGGGCCCCGGGGAGCTGTTTTTT. This codes for CASREGAGPGELFF.

J is TRBJ2-2 and V is TRBV6-5; weak D call: TRBD1 (5 bases). There are 15 residues in the CDR3. CDR1 and CDR2 (germline): MNHEY, SVGAGI. V was shortened by 2 bases and J by 4 bases, with 11 bases between the two germline ends. Here the CDR3 DNA reads TGTGCCAGCAGTTACACCAGGGTGGGCACCGGGGAGCTGTTTTTT. This codes for CASSYTRVGTGELFF.

This chain uses TRBV30 with TRBJ1-5; weak D call: TRBD1 (6 bases). Trimming took 0 bases from V and 7 from J, leaving 13 bases between them. The CDR3 spans 14 residues. CDR1 is GTSNPN and CDR2 is SVGIG in the germline V gene (reference sequence). For the CDR3, the DNA is TGTGCCTGGAGTGTGGCAGGGGTGGGGCAGCCCCAGCATTTT. It is translated as CAWSVAGVGQPQHF.

V and J are TRBV6-2 or TRBV6-3 and TRBJ2-5; D is perhaps TRBD2 (6 bases). The ends were cut back, 4 bases at V and 7 bases at J, with 16 bases in the middle. The CDR3 is 14 residues long. Per the germline V gene, CDR1 is MNHEY and CDR2 is SVGEGT. This CDR3 reads CASSFGGTGVTQYF. CDR3 in DNA: TGTGCCAGCAGTTTCGGGGGAACCGGGGTGACCCAGTACTTC.

The rearrangement uses TRBV15 and TRBJ2-6; no clear D. The CDR3 totals 15 residues. Per the germline V gene, CDR1 is LNHNV and CDR2 is YYDKDF (reference sequence). The V end lost 5 bases, the J end lost 0 bases, and 8 bases lay between the germline ends. The CDR3 nucleotides read TGTGCCACCAGCGGCCAAAGCTCTGGGGCCAACGTCCTGACTTTC. It is translated as CATSGQSSGANVLTF. The complete variable domain, with remaining parts taken from reference TRBV15 and TRBJ2-6, reads DAMVIQNPRYQVTQFGKPVTLSCSQTLNHNVMYWYQQKSSQAPKLLFHYYDKDFNNEADTPDNFQSRRPNTSFCFLDIRSPGLGDTAMYLCATSGQSSGANVLTFGAGSRLTVL.

This chain links TRBV27 with TRBJ1-6; perhaps TRBD1 as D (5 bases). The CDR3 is 16 residues long. Trimming removed 7 bases from V and 4 bases from J, with 17 bases in between. CDR1 MNHEY and CDR2 SMNVEV come from the germline V gene (reference sequence). CDR3 loop: CASKGEALLYNSPLHF. Written as DNA, the CDR3 is TGTGCCAGCAAAGGGGAGGCCCTTCTATATAATTCACCCCTCCACTTT.